This TCR beta chain was documented in a study of blood T cells in healthy people across ages. This clonotype has more than one count but fewer than ten. Its target is not known. V lost 4 bases and J lost 4, with 18 bases in between. Germline CDR1 is SGHTA and CDR2 is FQGNSA. CDR3 size: 16 residues. Next came a second PCR, run for 7 to 11 cycles, which used a sample-barcoded 5' primer along with a J-beta primer mix. Each CDR3 protein gets one entry after TCRdb re-called the 5' RACE reads with MiXCR. The sample contains approximately 820,000 distinct CDR3 sequences, around two fifths of which appear only once. Study results and caveats: It was held that diversity estimates obtained from one million T cells represented underestimates.

This chain uses TRBV7-2 with TRBJ2-3; a possible D gene is TRBD1 (5 bases). This sequence was found in a man between 60 and 70 years old in good health. The sequenced sample consisted of blood. This CDR3 is CASSSRQPPRPDTQYF. The CDR3 DNA reads TGTGCCAGCAGCTCCCGACAGCCTCCCCGTCCAGATACGCAGTATTTT.